The following is a T cell receptor (beta chain) sequence with its context. The antigen it recognizes is unknown. Base qualities are missing; no much larger clone stands one base away. This specimen comes from a study of T cells after somatic rescue of genetic block (TCRdb year 2020). In the study overall: The study assessed how robust, over the long term, a T-cell system was when the system had developed through somatic rescue of a genetic block in T-cell development.

Based on the germline V gene (reference sequence), the CDR1 and CDR2 sequences are MNHEY and SMNVEV. From the cysteine up to the phenylalanine, the CDR3 has a length of 17 residues. Solely the CDR3 DNA is kept, with 51 bases framed from the first base. From V the trimming removes 2 bases and from J it removes 3 bases, while the gene matches leave 12 bases of the junction unaccounted for. Libraries were made using the immunoSEQ multiplex PCR assay. What TCRdb holds here is the immuneACCESS table cut down to in-frame rearrangements. Part of the clones is not present; checked against another copy, under half of the missing clones reflect an unresolved V gene, and the others are unexplained. The sample contains 88,000 or so clones, 75% to 90% of them found a single time. 1.5% to 2% of the sample comes from the top ten.

The receptor's source is a woman under 30. The sequence links TRBV27 to TRBJ1-1, with 7 central nucleotides matching TRBD1. The specimen was peripheral blood mononuclear cells (PBMCs). The CDR3 region: CASSLVPAAGGDTEAFF. At the DNA level, the sequence is TGTGCCAGCAGTTTAGTTCCCGCGGCAGGGGGTGACACTGAAGCTTTCTTT.